Detailed here is one T cell receptor beta chain. Its antigen is still unknown. MiXCR was run by TCRdb on the RT-PCR reads, yielding one entry per CDR3 protein. Of around 6,900 distinct CDR3 sequences listed, 65% to 85% were seen once; the top ten hold 3.4%. The record originates from a study of yellow fever vaccine responses in identical twins. Study-level findings and limits: Convergence reportedly seemed to mark part of the twins' vaccine T cell response, with personalization marking the rest.

V was pared by 4 bases and J by 3 bases, with 10 bases between. The germline V gene has CDR1 MNHEY and CDR2 SVGEGT. This CDR3 region has 13 residues. The sequence derives from a woman in her late teens or twenties who received the yellow fever vaccine. Source: T cells from blood (PBMCs), unsorted or a sorted subset (not recorded which), taken before or after yellow fever vaccination (not recorded which). This sequence joins TRBV6-2 or TRBV6-3 and TRBJ2-7, with D uncertain. CDR3 region: CASSSGSIYEQYF. In nucleotides, the CDR3 is TGTGCCAGCAGTTCCGGGTCCATCTACGAGCAGTACTTC.